This T cell receptor beta chain stems from a study of T cells after yellow fever vaccination. Trimming pared 5 bases from V and 6 bases from J, leaving 17 bases between. The CDR3 covers 15 residues. Looked up from germline, CDR1 is MNHEY and CDR2 is SMNVEV (reference sequence). TCRdb re-called the 5' RACE reads with MiXCR, one entry per CDR3 protein. The sample lists hundreds of thousands of distinct CDR3 sequences; approximately 3.8% were seen once. There are many counts of this clonotype. This chain links TRBV27 with TRBJ1-5; D gene uncertain. The TCR was taken from a man between 18 and 29 years old who received the YFV17D yellow fever vaccine. The sample here was PBMCs, taken on the day of the yellow fever booster vaccination. This chain's CDR3 is CASSLSGGRRQPQHF. The DNA of the CDR3 is TGTGCCAGCAGTCTCTCCGGAGGGAGGCGTCAGCCCCAGCATTTT.